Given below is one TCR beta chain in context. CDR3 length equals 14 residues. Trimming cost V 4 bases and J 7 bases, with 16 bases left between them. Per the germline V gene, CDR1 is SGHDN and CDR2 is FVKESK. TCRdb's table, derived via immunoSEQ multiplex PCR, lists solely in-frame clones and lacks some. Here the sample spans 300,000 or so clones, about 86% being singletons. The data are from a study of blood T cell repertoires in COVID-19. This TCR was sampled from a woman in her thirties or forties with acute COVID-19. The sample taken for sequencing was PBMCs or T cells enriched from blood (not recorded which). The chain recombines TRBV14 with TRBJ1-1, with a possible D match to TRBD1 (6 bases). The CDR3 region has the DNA TGTGCCAGCAGCCCGGGCCAGGGGATGGTTGAAGCTTTCTTT. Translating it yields CASSPGQGMVEAFF.